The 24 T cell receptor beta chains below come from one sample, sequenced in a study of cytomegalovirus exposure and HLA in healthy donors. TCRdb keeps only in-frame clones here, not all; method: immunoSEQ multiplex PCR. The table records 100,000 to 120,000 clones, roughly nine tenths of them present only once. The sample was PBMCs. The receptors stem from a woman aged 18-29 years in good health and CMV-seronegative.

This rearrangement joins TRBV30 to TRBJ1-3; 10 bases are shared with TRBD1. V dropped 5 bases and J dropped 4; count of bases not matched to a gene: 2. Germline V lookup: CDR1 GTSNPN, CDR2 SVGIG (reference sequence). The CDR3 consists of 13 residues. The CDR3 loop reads CAWDRGQGNTIYF. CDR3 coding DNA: TGTGCCTGGGACAGGGGGCAAGGAAACACCATATATTTT.

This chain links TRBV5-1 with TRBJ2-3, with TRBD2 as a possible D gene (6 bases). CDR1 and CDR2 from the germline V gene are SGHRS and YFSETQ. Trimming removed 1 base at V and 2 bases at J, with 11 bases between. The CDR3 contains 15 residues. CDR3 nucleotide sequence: TGCGCCAGCAGCTTGTCTAGCGACTTCACAGATACGCAGTATTTT. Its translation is CASSLSSDFTDTQYF.

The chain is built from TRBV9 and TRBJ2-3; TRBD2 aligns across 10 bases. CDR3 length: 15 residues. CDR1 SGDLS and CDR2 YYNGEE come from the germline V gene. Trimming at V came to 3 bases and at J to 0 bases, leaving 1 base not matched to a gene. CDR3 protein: CASSGTSGSTDTQYF. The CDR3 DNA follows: TGTGCCAGCAGCGGGACTAGCGGAAGCACAGATACGCAGTATTTT.

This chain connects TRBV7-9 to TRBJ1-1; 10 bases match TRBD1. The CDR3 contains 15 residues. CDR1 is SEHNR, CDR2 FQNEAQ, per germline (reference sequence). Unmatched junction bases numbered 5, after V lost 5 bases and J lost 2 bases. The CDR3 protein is CASSPRQGANTEAFF. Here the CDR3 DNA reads TGTGCCAGCAGCCCTCGACAGGGGGCAAACACTGAAGCTTTCTTT.

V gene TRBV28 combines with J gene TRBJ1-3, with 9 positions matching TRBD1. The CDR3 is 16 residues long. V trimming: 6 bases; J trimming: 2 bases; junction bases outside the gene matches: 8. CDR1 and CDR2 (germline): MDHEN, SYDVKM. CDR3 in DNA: TGTGCCAGCAGGGAAGACAGGGGGATGGCTGGAAACACCATATATTTT. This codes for CASREDRGMAGNTIYF.

CDR3 sequence reads: CASSPGTSNEQFF. CDR3 sequence (DNA): TGTGCCAGCAGCCCCGGGACTAGCAATGAGCAGTTCTTC. The rearrangement links TRBV7-9 to TRBJ2-1; 8 nucleotides agree with TRBD2. The CDR3 runs to 13 residues. The germline V gene has CDR1 SEHNR and CDR2 FQNEAQ (reference sequence). J was trimmed by 6 bases and V by 5 bases; bases with no gene match: 3.

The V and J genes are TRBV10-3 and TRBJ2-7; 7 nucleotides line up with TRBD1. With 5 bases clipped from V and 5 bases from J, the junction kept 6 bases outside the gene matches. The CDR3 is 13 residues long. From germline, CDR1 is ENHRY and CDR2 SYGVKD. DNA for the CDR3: TGTGCCATCAGTACACAGGGGATGCACGAGCAGTACTTC. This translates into CAISTQGMHEQYF.

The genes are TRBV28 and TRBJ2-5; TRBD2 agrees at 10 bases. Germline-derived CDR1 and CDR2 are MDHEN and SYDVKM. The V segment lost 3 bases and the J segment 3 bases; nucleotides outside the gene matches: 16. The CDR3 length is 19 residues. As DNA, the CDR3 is TGTGCCAGCAGTTTGAGGACCCGTTTAAGCGGGAGGGCCGAAGAGACCCAGTACTTC. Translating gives CASSLRTRLSGRAEETQYF.

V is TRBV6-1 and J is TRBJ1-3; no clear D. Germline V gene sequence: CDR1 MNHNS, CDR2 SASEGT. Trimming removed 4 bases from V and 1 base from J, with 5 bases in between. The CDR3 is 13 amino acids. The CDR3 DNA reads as TGTGCCAGCAGTGTCTTGTCTGGAAACACCATATATTTT. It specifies CASSVLSGNTIYF.

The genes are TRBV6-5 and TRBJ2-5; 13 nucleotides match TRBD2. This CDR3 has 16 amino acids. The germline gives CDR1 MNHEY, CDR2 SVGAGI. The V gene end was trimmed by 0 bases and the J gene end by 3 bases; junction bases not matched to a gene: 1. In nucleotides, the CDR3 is TGTGCCAGCAGTTACTCGGGGACTAGCGGGGAAGAGACCCAGTACTTC. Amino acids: CASSYSGTSGEETQYF.

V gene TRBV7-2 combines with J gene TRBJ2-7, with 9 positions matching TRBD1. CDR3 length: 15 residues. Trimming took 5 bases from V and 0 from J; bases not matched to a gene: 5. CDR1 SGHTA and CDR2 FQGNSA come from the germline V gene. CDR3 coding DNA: TGTGCCAGCAGCCGACAGGGGGTTACCTCCTACGAGCAGTACTTC. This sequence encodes CASSRQGVTSYEQYF.

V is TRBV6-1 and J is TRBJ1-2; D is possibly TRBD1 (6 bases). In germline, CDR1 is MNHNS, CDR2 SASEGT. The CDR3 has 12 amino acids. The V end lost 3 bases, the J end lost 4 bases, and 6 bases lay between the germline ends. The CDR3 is CASSDRGYGYTF. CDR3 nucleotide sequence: TGTGCCAGCAGTGACAGGGGCTATGGCTACACCTTC.

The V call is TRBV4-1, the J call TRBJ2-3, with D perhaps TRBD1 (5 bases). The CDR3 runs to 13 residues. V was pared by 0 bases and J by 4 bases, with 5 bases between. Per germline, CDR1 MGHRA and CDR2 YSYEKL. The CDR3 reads CASSQEGADTQYF. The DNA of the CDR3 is TGCGCCAGCAGCCAAGAAGGGGCAGATACGCAGTATTTT.

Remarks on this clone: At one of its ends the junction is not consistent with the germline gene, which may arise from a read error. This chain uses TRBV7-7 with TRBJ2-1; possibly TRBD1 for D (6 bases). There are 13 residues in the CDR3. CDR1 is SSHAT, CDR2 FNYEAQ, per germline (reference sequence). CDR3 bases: TGTGCTAGCAGCCCGAGACAGGACAATGAGCAGTTCTTC. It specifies CASSPRQDNEQFF.

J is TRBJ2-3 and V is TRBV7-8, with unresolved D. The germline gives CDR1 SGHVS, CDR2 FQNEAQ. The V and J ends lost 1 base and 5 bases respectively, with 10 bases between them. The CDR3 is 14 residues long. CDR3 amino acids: CASSLEPPKDTQYF. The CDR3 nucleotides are TGTGCCAGCAGCTTAGAACCGCCTAAAGATACGCAGTATTTT.

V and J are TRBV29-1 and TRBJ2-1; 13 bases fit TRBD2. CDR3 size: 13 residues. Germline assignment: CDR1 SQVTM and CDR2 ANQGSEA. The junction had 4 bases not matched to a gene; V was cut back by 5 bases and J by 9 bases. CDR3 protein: CSVRGLAGFEQFF. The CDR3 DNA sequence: TGCAGCGTTCGGGGACTAGCGGGATTTGAGCAGTTCTTC.

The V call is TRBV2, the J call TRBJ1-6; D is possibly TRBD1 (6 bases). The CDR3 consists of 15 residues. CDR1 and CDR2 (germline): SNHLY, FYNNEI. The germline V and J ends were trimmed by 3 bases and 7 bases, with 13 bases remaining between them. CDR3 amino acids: CASSELGGGNSPLHF. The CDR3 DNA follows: TGTGCCAGCAGTGAGTTAGGGGGAGGGAATTCACCCCTCCACTTT.

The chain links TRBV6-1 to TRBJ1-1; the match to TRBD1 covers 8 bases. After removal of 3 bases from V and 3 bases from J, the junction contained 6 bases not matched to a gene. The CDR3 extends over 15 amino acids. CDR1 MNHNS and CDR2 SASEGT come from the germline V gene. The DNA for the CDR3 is TGTGCCAGCAGTGACCGGGACAGGCTACACACTGAAGCTTTCTTT. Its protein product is CASSDRDRLHTEAFF.

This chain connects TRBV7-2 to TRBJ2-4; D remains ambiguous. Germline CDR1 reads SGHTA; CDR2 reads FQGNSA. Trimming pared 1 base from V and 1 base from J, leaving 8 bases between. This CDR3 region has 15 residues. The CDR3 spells CASSLGVGAKNIQYF. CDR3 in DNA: TGTGCCAGCAGCTTAGGTGTCGGTGCCAAAAACATTCAGTACTTC.

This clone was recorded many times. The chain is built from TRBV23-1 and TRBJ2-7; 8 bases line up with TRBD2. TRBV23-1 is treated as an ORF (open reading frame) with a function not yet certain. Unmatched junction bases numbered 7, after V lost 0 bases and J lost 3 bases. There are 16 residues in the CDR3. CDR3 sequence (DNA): TGCGCCAGCAGTCAATCTCGGACTAGCAAGGGCTACGAGCAGTACTTC. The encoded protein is CASSQSRTSKGYEQYF.

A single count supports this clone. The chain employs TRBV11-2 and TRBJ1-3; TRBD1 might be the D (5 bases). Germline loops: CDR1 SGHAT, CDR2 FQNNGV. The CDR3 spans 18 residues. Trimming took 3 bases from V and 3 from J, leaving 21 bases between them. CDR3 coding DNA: TGTGCCAGCAGCTTTCCCAGGGTCACCCTAAGTAGTGGAAACACCATATATTTT. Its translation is CASSFPRVTLSSGNTIYF.

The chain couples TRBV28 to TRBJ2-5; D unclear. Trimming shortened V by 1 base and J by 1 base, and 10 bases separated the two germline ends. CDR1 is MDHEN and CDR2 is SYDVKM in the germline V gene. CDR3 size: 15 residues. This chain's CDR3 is CASSLSLPAQETQYF. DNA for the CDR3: TGTGCCAGCAGTTTATCACTCCCCGCCCAAGAGACCCAGTACTTC. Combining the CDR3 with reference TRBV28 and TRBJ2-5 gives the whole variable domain DVKVTQSSRYLVKRTGEKVFLECVQDMDHENMFWYRQDPGLGLRLIYFSYDVKMKEKGDIPEGYSVSREKKERFSLILESASTNQTSMYLCASSLSLPAQETQYFGPGTRLLVL.

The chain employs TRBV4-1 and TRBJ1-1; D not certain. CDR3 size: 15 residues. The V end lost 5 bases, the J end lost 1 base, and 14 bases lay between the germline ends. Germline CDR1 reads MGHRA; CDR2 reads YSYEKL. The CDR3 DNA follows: TGCGCCAGCAGCGCAAGGTCTGCGGCGAACACTGAAGCTTTCTTT. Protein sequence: CASSARSAANTEAFF.

Here the CDR3 DNA reads TGCGCCAGCAGCTGGGACAGGGGCGCCGGGGCTTTCTTT. Its protein product is CASSWDRGAGAFF. The chain has TRBV5-1 and TRBJ1-1; 10 bases map to TRBD1. The CDR3 has 13 amino acids. CDR1 SGHRS and CDR2 YFSETQ come from the germline V gene. Trimming cost V 3 bases and J 11 bases; bases outside gene matches: 7. The variable domain in full, with the rest retrieved from reference TRBV5-1 and TRBJ1-1, is KAGVTQTPRYLIKTRGQQVTLSCSPISGHRSVSWYQQTPGQGLQFLFEYFSETQRNKGNFPGRFSGRQFSNSRSEMNVSTLELGDSALYLCASSWDRGAGAFFGQGTRLTVV.